The sample holds a few counts of the clone carrying this TCR beta chain. Its target is unknown. The V end was cut by 3 bases, the J end by 4 bases, with 18 bases between. This CDR3 has 15 amino acids. CDR1 DFQATT and CDR2 SNEGSKA come from the germline V gene (reference sequence). MiXCR, applied by TCRdb to the reads, yields one record per CDR3 protein. The table records roughly 920,000 distinct CDR3 sequences, about a third of them present only once. This sample was taken from a study of T cell repertoires in cytomegalovirus infection. Study as a whole: It was the public TCR beta signatures that indicated both CMV infection and matching HLA type.

Whole-study results and caveats: Accumulated public TCR beta family frequency recognized individuals carrying CMV together with the relevant HLA. Clonotype analysis showed dominance of the ex vivo response by HLA-C-restricted CMV-specific TCR beta clonotypes.

V and J are TRBV20-1 and TRBJ1-1; D is perhaps TRBD1 (6 bases). The source of this sequence is a human donor in good health (CMV status not recorded). Some clones in this sample may be carry-over from other donors' samples. The sample consisted of cultured CD8+ T cells from PBMCs, taken from culture after CMV antigen stimulation. The CDR3 reads CSARVWGGGGTEAFF. CDR3 sequence (DNA): TGCAGTGCTAGGGTGTGGGGGGGGGGCGGCACTGAAGCTTTCTTT.